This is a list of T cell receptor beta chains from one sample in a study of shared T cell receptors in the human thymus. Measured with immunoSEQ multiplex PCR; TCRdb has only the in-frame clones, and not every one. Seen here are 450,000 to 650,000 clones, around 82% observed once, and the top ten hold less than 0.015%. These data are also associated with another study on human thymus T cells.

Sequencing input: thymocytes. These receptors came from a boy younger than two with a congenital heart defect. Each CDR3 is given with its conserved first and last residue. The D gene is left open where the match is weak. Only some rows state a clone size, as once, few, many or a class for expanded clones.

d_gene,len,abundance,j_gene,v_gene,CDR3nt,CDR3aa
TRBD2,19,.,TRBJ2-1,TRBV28,TGTGCCAGCAGTTCATACATTTCCCGGACTAGCGGGAGGGTAGGTGAGCAGTTCTTC,CASSSYISRTSGRVGEQFF
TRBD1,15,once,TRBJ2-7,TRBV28,TGTGCCAGCAGCCCCCGGGACAGGGGGTCCTACGAGCAGTACTTC,CASSPRDRGSYEQYF
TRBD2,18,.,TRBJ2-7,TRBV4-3,TGCGCCAGCAGCCAAGATTTTGGGGGACTAGCCGATGCCTACGAGCAGTACTTC,CASSQDFGGLADAYEQYF
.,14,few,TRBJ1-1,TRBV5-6,TGTGCCAGCAGCCCCGTGGGGGCTAACACTGAAGCTTTCTTT,CASSPVGANTEAFF
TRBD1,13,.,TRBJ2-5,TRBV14,TGTGCCAGCAGCCTGACAGGGCAGGGGACCCAGTACTTC,CASSLTGQGTQYF
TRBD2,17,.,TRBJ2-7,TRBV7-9,TGTGCCAGCAGCGGGGCGGGGGGATCAGCATTCGAACGCGAGCAGTACTTC,CASSGAGGSAFEREQYF
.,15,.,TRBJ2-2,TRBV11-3,TGTGCCAGCAGCTTATTCAGACTAGAGCCCGGGGAGCTGTTTTTT,CASSLFRLEPGELFF
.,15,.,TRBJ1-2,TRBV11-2,TGTGCCAGCAGCTTTAGCAGGGCGCTTAACTATGGCTACACCTTC,CASSFSRALNYGYTF
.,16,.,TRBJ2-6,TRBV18,TGTGCCAGCTCACCATTCCGAGGCTCTGGGGCCAACGTCCTGACTTTC,CASSPFRGSGANVLTF
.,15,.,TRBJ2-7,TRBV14,TGTGCCAGCAGCCACGAAGCTAGTTGGTCCTACGAGCAGTACTTC,CASSHEASWSYEQYF
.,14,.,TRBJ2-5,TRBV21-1,TGTGCCAGCAGCAAGACACCCGATGAGAAGACCCAGTACTTC,CASSKTPDEKTQYF
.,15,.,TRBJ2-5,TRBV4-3,TGCGCCAGCAGCCAAGATGAGGGTAACCAAGAGACCCAGTACTTC,CASSQDEGNQETQYF
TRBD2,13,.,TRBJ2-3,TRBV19,TGTGCCAGTAACCCAGCGGGAGGGTCTGCGCAGTATTTT,CASNPAGGSAQYF
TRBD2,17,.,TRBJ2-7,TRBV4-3,TGCGCCAGCAGCCAAGATGGCGGGAGGCCCCCTACCTACGAGCAGTACTTC,CASSQDGGRPPTYEQYF
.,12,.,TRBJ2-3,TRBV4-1,TGCGCCAGCAGCCAAGGAGGGAGCCAGCAGTATTTT,CASSQGGSQQYF
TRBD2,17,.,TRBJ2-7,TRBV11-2,TGTGCCAGCAGCTTAGGTCGGGGCGGGAGTAGGTTCTACGAGCAGTACTTC,CASSLGRGGSRFYEQYF
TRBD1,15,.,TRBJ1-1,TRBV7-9,TGTGCCAGCAGCCTAACGGGACAGCCGAACACTGAAGCTTTCTTT,CASSLTGQPNTEAFF
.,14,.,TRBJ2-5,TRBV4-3,TGCGCCAGCAGCCAAGAGGACAACGAAGAGACCCAGTACTTC,CASSQEDNEETQYF
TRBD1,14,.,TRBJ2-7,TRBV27,TGTGCCAGCAGGAAGGGGGCTAGGGGTGAAGAGCAGTACTTC,CASRKGARGEEQYF
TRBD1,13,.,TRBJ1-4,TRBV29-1,TGCAGCGTTGTTGAGACAGGGGCAGGAAAACTGTTTTTT,CSVVETGAGKLFF
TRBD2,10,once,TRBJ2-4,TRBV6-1,TGTGCCAGCGGGAGGGCGATTCAGTACTTC,CASGRAIQYF
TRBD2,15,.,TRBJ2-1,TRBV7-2,TGTGCCAGCAGCTTAACGGGAGGCCCCTACAATGAGCAGTTCTTC,CASSLTGGPYNEQFF
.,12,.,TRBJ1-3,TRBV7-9,TGTGCCAGCAGCTTAGAGCCAAACACCATATATTTT,CASSLEPNTIYF
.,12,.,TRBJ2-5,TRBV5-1,TGCGCCAGCAGCTCGGGACAAGAGACCCAGTACTTC,CASSSGQETQYF
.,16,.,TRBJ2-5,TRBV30,TGTGCCTGGAGTCCACTGTGGACTACCCTGGGGGAGACCCAGTACTTC,CAWSPLWTTLGETQYF
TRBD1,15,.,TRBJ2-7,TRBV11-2,TGTGCCAGCAGCTTAGCTGGCAGGGGGTCCTACGAGCAGTACTTC,CASSLAGRGSYEQYF
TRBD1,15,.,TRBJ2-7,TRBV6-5,TGTGCCAGCAGTTACTCGAGTCCCGGGACAGGCGAGCAGTACTTC,CASSYSSPGTGEQYF
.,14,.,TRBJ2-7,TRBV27,TGTGCCAGCAGTCCTAGTTTTTCGGCCTGCGAGCAGTACTTC,CASSPSFSACEQYF
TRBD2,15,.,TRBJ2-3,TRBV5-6,TGTGCCAGCTTCGGGACTAGCGGGAGTAAAAATACGCAGTATTTT,CASFGTSGSKNTQYF
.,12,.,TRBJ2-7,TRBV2,TGTGCCAGCAGCCGCGGGGACCTCGAGCAGTACTTC,CASSRGDLEQYF
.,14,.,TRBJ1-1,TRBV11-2,TGTGCCAGCAGCGTAAAGACAGGGAACACTGAAGCTTTCTTT,CASSVKTGNTEAFF
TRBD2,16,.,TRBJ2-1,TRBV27,TGTGCCAGCAGTTTATTGGGCGGGAGGGCCCCCAATGAGCAGTTCTTC,CASSLLGGRAPNEQFF
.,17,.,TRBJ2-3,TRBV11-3,TGTGCCAGCAGCTTAGATCCGAGCGGGCTATTCACAGATACGCAGTATTTT,CASSLDPSGLFTDTQYF
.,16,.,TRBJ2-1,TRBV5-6,TGTGCCAGCAGCCGAGGGAGGGGGTTGTGGAGAAATGAGCAGTTCTTC,CASSRGRGLWRNEQFF
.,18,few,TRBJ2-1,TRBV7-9,TGTGCCAGCAGCCCGTCGTATGGCGTCGGGGGCTCCTACAATGAGCAGTTCTTC,CASSPSYGVGGSYNEQFF
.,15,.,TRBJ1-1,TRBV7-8,TGTGCCAGCAGCTTAGGGAAGGGCCGGGGCACTGAAGCTTTCTTT,CASSLGKGRGTEAFF
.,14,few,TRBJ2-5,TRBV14,TGTGCCAGCAGCCAGCGTGGGGGCGCGGTGACCCAGTACTTC,CASSQRGGAVTQYF
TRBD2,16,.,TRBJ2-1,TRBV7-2,TGTGCCAGCAGCTTATGGGTAGCGGGAGGTAACAATGAGCAGTTCTTC,CASSLWVAGGNNEQFF
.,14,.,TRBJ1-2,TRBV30,TGTGCCTGGAGCGGGGAGGGGGAATCGGGTGGCTACACCTTC,CAWSGEGESGGYTF
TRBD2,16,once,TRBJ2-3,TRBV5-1,TGCGCCAGCAGCTATCCTAGCGGTTCTAGCACAGATACGCAGTATTTT,CASSYPSGSSTDTQYF
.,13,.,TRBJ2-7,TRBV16,TGTGCCAGCAGCCAAAACGACAACTACGAGCAGTACTTC,CASSQNDNYEQYF
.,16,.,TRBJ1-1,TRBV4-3,TGCGCCAGCAGCCAAGAGGGTGGGGGGGTGAACACTGAAGCTTTCTTT,CASSQEGGGVNTEAFF
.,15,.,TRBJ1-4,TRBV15,TGTGCCACCAGCACTATACGTGCAACTAATGAAAAACTGTTTTTT,CATSTIRATNEKLFF
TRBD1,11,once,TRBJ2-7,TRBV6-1,TGTGCCAGCGGACAGGCGTACGAGCAGTACTTC,CASGQAYEQYF
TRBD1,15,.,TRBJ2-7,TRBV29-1,TGCAGCGTTCAAATCCGCCGGGACAGTCCCTACGAGCAGTACTTC,CSVQIRRDSPYEQYF
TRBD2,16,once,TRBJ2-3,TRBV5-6,TGTGCCAGCAGCTACCATAGCGGGAGAAGCACAGATACGCAGTATTTT,CASSYHSGRSTDTQYF
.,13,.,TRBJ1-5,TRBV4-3,TGCGCCAGCAGCCGGACAGAGCATCAGCCCCAGCATTTT,CASSRTEHQPQHF
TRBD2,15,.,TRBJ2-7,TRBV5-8,TGTGCCAGCAGCAAACTAGCGATGGCCCCCTACGAGCAGTACTTC,CASSKLAMAPYEQYF
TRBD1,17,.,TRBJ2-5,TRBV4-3,TGCGCCAGCAGCCAAGAGGGGACAGGGAGAGGGAAAGAGACCCAGTACTTC,CASSQEGTGRGKETQYF
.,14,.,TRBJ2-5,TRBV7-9,TGTGCCAGCAGCTCAGGACTGGCCAGGGAGACCCAGTACTTC,CASSSGLARETQYF